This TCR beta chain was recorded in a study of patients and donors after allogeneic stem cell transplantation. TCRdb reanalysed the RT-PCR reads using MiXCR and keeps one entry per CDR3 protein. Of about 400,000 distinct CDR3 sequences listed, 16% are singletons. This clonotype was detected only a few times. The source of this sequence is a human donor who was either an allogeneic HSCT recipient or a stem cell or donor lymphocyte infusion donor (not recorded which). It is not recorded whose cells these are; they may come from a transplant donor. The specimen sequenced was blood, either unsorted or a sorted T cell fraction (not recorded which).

CDR3 protein: CASSLRGLDYGYTF. The CDR3 DNA reads TGTGCCAGCAGTTTACGGGGTCTCGACTATGGCTACACCTTC. The genes are TRBV12-3 or TRBV12-4 and TRBJ1-2; no clear D gene. This CDR3 is 14 amino acids long. Trimming removed 2 bases at V and 3 bases at J, with 10 bases between.